The 2 T cell receptor beta chains given below trace back to one sample, sequenced in a study of blood T cell repertoires in COVID-19. Clones were sequenced by immunoSEQ multiplex PCR, and TCRdb holds only the in-frame ones, with some missing. This sample has around 180,000 clones; over 75% occur once, and the top ten carry 18%. Sequenced: peripheral blood. These receptors came from a person between 65 and 80 years old with COVID-19, enrolled during active disease.

V usage is TRBV7-9 and J usage is TRBJ2-7; weak D call: TRBD2 (7 bases). The CDR3 has 15 amino acids. V lost 3 bases to trimming and J lost 1 base, with 13 bases between them. The V gene's germline CDR1 is SEHNR and CDR2 FQNEAQ (reference sequence). The DNA of the CDR3 is TGTGCCAGCAGCTTTGTACGGGGGGCTTCCTACGAGCAGTACTTC. Its translation is CASSFVRGASYEQYF.

The genes are TRBV7-2 and TRBJ2-1; 12 positions match TRBD1. Per germline, CDR1 SGHTA and CDR2 FQGNSA. Trimming removed 4 bases from V and 9 bases from J; junction bases left unmatched: 4. The CDR3 consists of 14 residues. The CDR3: CASSSPGQGAEQFF. In nucleotides, the CDR3 is TGTGCCAGCAGCTCACCGGGACAGGGGGCTGAGCAGTTCTTC.